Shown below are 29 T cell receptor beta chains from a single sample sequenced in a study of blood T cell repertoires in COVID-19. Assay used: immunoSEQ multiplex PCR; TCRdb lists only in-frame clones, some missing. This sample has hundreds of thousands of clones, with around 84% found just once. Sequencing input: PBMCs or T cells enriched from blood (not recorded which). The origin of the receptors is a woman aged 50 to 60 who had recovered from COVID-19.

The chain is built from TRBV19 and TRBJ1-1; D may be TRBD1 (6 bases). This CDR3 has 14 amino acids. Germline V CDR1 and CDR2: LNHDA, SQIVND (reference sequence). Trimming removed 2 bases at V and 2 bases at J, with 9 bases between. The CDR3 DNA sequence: TGTGCCAGTAGTATACAGGGGCCTAACACTGAAGCTTTCTTT. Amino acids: CASSIQGPNTEAFF.

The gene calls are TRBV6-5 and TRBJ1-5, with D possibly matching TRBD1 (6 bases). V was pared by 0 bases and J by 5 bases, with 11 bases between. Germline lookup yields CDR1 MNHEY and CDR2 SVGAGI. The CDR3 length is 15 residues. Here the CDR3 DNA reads TGTGCCAGCAGTTACTCGAGGGGGATCGATCAGCCCCAGCATTTT. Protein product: CASSYSRGIDQPQHF.

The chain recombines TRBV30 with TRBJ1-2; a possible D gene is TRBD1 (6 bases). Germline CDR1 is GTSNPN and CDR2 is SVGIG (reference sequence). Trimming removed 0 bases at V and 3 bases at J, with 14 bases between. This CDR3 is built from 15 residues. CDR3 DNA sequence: TGTGCCTGGAGTGTAACGGGACACCCGTACTATGGCTACACCTTC. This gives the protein CAWSVTGHPYYGYTF. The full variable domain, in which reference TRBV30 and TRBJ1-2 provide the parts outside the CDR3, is SQTIHQWPATLVQPVGSPLSLECTVEGTSNPNLYWYRQAAGRGLQLLFYSVGIGQISSEVPQNLSASRPQDRQFILSSKKLLLSDSGFYLCAWSVTGHPYYGYTFGSGTRLTVV.

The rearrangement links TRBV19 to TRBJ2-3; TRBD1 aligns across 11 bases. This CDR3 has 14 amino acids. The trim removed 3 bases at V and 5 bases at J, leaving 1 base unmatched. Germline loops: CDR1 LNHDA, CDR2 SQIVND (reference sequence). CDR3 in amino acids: CASSMGQGEDTQYF. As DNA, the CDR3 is TGTGCCAGTAGTATGGGACAGGGGGAAGATACGCAGTATTTT.

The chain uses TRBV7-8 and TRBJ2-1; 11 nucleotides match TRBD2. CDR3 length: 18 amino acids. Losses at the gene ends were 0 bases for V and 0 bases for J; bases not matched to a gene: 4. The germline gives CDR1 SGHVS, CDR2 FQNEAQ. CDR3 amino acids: CASSLAGLAASSYNEQFF. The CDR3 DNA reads TGTGCCAGCAGCTTAGCGGGACTAGCGGCCAGCTCCTACAATGAGCAGTTCTTC.

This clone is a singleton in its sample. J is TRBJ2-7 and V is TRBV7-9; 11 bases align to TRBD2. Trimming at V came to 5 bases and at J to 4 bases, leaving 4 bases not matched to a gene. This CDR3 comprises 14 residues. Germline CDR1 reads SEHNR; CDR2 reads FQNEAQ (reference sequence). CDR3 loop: CASSAGLAEYEQYF. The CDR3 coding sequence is TGTGCCAGCAGCGCGGGACTAGCGGAGTACGAGCAGTACTTC.

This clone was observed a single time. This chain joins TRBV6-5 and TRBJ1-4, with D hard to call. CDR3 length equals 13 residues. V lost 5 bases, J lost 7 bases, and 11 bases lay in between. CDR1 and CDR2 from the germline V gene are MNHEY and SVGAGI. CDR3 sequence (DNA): TGTGCCAGCAGTCGCCTAGGCGGTGAAAAACTGTTTTTT. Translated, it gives CASSRLGGEKLFF.

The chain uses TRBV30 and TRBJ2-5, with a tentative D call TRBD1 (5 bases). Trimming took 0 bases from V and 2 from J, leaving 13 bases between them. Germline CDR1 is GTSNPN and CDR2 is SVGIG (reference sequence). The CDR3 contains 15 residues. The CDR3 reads CAWSVLSTGQETQYF. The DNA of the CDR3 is TGTGCCTGGAGTGTACTCTCTACAGGTCAAGAGACCCAGTACTTC.

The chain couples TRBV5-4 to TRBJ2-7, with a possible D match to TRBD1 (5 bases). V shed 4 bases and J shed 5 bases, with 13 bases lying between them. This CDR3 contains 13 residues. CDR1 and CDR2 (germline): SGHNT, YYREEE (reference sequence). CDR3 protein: CASSQAGSDEQYF. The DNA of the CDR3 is TGTGCCAGCAGCCAAGCAGGGTCCGACGAGCAGTACTTC.

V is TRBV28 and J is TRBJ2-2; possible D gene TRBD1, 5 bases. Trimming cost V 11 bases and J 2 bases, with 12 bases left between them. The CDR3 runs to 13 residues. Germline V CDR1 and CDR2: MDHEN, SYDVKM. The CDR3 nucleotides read TGTGCCTCACTCCAGGGTAACACCGGGGAGCTGTTTTTT. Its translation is CASLQGNTGELFF.

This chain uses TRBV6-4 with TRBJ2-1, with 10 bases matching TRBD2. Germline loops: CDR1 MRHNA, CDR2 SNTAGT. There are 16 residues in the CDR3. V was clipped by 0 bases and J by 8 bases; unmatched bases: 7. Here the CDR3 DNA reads TGTGCCAGCAGTGACTCGGCTAGCGGGAGAAGCTATGAGCAGTTCTTC. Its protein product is CASSDSASGRSYEQFF.

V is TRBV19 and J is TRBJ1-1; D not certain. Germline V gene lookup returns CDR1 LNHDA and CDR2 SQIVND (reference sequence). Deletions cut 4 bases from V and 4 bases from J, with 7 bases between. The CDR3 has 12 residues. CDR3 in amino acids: CASSSGITEAFF. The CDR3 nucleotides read TGTGCCAGTAGTAGCGGGATCACTGAAGCTTTCTTT.

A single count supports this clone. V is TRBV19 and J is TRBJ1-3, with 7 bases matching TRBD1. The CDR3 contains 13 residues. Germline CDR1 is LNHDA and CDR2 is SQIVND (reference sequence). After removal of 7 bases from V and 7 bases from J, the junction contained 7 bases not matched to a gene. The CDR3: CASTLTGPNTIYF. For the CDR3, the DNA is TGTGCCAGTACCCTGACAGGGCCGAACACCATATATTTT.

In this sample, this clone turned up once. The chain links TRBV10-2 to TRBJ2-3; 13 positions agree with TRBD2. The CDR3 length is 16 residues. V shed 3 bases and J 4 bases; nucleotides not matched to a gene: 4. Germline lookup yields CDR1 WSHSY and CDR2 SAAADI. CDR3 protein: CASSEGLAGDSDTQYF. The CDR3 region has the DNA TGCGCCAGCAGTGAAGGACTAGCGGGAGATTCAGATACGCAGTATTTT.

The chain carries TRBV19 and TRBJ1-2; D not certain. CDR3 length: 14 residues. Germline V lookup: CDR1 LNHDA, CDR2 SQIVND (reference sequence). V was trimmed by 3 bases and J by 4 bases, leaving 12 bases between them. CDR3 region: CASSISQIRYGYTF. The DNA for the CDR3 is TGTGCCAGTAGTATCTCACAGATCCGCTATGGCTACACCTTC.

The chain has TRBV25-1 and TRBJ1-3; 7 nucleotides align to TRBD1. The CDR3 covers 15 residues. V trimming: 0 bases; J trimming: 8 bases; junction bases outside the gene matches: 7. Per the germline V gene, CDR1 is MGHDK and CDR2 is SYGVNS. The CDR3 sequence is CASSEYIDRVHTIYF. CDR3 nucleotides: TGTGCCAGCAGTGAATATATTGACAGGGTTCACACCATATATTTT.

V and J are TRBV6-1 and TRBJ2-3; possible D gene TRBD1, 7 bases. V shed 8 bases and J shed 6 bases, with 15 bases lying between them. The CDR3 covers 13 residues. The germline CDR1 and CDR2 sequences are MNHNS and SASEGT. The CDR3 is CASSLRGVDTQYF. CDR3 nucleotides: TGTGCCAGCTCGCTCAGGGGGGTGGATACGCAGTATTTT.

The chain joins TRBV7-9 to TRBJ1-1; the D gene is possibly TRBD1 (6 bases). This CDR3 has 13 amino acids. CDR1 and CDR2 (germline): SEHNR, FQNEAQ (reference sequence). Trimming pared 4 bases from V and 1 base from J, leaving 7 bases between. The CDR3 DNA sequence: TGTGCCAGCAGCTCACAGGGGAACACTGAAGCTTTCTTT. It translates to CASSSQGNTEAFF.

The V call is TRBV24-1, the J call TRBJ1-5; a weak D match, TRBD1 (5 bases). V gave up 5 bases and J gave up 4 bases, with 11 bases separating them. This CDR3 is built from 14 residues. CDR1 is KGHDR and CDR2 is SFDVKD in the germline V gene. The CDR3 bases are TGTGCCACCAGTGGCATGGGGGGGAATCAGCCCCAGCATTTT. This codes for CATSGMGGNQPQHF.

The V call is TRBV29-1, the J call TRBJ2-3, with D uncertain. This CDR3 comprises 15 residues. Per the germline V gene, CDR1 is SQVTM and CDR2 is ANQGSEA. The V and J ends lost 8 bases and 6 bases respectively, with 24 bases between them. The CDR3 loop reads CSLIQDSRGSDTQYF. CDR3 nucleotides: TGCAGCCTGATACAAGACTCTCGTGGTTCCGATACGCAGTATTTT.

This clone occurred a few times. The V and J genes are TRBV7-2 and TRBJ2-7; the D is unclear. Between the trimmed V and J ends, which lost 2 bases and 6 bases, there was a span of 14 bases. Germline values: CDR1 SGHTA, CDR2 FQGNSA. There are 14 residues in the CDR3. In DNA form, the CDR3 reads TGTGCCAGCAGCTTACTTGCCCTTGGCCTCGAGCAGTACTTC. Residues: CASSLLALGLEQYF.

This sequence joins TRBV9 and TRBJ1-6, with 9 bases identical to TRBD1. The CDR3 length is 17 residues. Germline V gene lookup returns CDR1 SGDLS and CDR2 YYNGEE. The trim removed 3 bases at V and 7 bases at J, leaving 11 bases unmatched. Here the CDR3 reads CASSGKLLGQGNSPLHF. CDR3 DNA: TGTGCCAGCAGCGGTAAACTTTTGGGACAGGGCAATTCACCCCTCCACTTT. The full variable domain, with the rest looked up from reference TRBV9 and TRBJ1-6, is DSGVTQTPKHLITATGQRVTLRCSPRSGDLSVYWYQQSLDQGLQFLIQYYNGEERAKGNILERFSAQQFPDLHSELNLSSLELGDSALYFCASSGKLLGQGNSPLHFGNGTRLTVT.

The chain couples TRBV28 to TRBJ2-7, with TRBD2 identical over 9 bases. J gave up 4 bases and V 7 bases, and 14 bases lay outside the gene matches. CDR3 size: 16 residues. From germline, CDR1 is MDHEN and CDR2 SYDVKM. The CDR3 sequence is CASTAFAGGPVYEQYF. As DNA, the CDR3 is TGTGCCAGCACCGCCTTTGCGGGAGGGCCTGTGTACGAGCAGTACTTC.

In nucleotides, the CDR3 is TGTGCCACCAGCGGGGGACTTCGAGTCTGGGGCTACACCTTC. It encodes CATSGGLRVWGYTF. The chain couples TRBV15 to TRBJ1-2, with D perhaps matching TRBD1 (5 bases). Germline V gives CDR1 LNHNV, CDR2 YYDKDF (reference sequence). The CDR3 spans 14 residues. The V end lost 5 bases, the J end lost 8 bases, and 18 bases lay between the germline ends.

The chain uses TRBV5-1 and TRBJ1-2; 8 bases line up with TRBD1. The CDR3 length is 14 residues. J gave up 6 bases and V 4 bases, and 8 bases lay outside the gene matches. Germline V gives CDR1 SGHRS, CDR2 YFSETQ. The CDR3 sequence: CASSRQGLRDGYTF. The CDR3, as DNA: TGCGCCAGCAGCAGACAGGGGCTCCGGGATGGCTACACCTTC.

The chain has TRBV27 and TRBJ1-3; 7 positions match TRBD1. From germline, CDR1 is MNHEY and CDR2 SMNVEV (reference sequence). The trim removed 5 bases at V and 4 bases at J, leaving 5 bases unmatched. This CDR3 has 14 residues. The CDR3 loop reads CASSNRGWGNTIYF. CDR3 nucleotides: TGTGCCAGCAGTAACAGGGGATGGGGAAACACCATATATTTT.

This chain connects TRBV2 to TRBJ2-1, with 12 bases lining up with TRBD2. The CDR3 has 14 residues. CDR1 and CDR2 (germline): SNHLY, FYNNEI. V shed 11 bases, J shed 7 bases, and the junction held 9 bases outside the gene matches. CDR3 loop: CAGKTSGSSNEQFF. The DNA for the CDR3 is TGTGCCGGGAAGACTAGCGGGAGTTCAAATGAGCAGTTCTTC. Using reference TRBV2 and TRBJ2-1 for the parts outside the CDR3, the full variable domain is EPEVTQTPSHQVTQMGQEVILRCVPISNHLYFYWYRQILGQKVEFLVSFYNNEISEKSEIFDDQFSVERPDGSNFTLKIRSTKLEDSAMYFCAGKTSGSSNEQFFGPGTRLTVL.

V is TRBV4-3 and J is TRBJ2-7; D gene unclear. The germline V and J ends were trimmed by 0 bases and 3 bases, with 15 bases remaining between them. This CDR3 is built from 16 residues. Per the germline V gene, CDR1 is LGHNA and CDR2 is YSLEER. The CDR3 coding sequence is TGCGCCAGCAGCCAAGACCTCCTTACAGAATACTACGAGCAGTACTTC. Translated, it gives CASSQDLLTEYYEQYF.

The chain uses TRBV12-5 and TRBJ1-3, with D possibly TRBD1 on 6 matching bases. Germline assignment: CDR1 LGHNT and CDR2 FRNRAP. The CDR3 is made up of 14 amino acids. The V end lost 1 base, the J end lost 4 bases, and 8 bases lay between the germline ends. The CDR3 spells CASGLDREGNTIYF. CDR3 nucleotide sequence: TGTGCTAGTGGTTTGGACAGGGAGGGAAACACCATATATTTT.